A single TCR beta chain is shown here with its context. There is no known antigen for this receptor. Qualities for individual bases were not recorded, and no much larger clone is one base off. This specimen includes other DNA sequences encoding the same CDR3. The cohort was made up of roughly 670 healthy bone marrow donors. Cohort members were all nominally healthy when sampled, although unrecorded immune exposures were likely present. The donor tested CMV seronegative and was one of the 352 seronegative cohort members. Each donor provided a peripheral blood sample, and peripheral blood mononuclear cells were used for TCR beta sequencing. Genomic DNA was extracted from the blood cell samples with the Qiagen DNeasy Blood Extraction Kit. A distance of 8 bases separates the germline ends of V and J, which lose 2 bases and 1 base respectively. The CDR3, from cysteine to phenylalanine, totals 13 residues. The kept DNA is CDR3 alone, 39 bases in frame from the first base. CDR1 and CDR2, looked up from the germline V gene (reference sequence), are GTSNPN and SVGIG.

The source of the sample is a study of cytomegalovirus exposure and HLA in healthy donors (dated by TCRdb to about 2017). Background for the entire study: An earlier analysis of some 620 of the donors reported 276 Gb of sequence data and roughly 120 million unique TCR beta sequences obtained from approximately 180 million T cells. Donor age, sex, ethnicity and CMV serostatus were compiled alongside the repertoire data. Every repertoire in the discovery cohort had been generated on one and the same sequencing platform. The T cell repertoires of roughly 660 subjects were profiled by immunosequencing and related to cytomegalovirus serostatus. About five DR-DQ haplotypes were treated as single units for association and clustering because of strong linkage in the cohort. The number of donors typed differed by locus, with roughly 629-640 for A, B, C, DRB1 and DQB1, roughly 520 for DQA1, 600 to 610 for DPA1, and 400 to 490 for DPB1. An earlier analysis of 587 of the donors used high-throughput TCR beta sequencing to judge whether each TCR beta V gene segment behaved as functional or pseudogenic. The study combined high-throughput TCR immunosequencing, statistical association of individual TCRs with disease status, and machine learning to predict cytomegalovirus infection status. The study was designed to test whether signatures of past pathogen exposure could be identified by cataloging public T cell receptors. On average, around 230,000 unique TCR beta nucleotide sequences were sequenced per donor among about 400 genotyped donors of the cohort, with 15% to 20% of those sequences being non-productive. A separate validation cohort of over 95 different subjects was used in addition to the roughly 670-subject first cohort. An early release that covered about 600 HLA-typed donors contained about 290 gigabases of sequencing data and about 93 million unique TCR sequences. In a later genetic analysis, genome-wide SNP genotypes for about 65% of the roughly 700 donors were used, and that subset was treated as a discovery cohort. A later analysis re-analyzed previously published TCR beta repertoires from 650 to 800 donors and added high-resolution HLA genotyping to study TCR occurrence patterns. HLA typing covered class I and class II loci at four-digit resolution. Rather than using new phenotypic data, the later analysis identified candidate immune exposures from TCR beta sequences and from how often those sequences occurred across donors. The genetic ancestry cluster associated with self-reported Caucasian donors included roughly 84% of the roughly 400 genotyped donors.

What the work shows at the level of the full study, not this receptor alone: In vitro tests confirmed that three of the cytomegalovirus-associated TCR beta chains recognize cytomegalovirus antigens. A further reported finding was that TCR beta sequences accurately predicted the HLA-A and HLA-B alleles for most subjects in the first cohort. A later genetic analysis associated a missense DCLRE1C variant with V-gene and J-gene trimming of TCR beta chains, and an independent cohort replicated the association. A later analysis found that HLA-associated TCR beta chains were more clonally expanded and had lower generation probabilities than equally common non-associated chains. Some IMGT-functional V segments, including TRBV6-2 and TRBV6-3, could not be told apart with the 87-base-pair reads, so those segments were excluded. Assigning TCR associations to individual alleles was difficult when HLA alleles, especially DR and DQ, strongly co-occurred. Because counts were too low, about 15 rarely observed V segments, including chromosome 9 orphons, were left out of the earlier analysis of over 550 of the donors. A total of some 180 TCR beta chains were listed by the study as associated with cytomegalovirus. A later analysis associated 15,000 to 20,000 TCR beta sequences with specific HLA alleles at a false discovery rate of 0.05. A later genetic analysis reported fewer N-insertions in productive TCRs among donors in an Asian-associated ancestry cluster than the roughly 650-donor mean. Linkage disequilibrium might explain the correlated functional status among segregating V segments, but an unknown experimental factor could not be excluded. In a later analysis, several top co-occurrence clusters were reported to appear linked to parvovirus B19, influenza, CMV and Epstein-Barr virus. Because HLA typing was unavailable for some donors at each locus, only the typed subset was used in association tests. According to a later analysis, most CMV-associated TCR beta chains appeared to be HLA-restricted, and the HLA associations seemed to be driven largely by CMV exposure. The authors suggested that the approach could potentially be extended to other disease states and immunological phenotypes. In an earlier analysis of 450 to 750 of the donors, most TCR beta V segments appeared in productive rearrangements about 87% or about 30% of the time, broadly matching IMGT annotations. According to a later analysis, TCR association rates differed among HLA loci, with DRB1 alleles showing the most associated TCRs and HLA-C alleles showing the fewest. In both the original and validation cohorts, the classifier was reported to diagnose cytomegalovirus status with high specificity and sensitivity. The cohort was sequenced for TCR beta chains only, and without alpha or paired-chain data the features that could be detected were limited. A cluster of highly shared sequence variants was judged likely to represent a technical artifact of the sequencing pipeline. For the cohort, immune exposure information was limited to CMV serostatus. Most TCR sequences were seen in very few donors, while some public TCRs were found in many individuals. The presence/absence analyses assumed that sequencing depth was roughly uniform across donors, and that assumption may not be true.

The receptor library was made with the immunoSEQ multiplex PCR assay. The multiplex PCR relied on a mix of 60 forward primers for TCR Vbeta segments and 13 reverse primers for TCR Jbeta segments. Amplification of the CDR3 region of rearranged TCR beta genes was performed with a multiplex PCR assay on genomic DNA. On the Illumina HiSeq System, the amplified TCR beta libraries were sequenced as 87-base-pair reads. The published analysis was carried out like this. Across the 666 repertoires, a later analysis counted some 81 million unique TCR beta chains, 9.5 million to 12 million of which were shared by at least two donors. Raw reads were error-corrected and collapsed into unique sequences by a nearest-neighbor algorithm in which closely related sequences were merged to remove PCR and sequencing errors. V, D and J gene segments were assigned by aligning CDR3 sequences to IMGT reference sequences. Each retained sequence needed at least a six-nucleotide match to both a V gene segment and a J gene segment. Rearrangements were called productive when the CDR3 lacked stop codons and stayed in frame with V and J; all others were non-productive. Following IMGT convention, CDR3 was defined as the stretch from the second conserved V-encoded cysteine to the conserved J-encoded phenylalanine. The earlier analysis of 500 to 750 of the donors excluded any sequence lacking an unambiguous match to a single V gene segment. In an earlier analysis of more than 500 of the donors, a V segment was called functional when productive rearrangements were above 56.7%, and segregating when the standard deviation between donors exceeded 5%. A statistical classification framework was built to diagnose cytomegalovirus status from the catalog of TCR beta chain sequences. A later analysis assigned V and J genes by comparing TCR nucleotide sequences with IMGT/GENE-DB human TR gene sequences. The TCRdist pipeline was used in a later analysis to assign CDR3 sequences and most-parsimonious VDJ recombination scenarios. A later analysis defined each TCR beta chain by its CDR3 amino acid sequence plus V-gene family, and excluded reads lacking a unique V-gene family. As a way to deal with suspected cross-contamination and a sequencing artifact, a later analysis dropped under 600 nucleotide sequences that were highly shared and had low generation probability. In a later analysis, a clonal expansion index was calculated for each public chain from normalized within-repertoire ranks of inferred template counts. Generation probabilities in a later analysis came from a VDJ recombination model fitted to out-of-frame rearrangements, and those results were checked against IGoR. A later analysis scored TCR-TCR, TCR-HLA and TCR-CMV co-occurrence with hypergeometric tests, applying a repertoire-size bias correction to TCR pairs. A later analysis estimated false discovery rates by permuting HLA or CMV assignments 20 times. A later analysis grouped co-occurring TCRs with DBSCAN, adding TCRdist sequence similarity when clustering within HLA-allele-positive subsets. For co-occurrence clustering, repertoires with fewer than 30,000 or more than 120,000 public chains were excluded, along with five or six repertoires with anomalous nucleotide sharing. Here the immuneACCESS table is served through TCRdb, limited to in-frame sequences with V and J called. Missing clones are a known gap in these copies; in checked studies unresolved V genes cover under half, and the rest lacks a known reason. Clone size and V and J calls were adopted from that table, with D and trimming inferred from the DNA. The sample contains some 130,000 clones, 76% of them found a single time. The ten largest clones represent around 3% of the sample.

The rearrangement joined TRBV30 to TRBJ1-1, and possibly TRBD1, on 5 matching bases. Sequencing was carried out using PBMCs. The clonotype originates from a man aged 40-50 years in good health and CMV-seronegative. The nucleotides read TGTGCCTGGAGTCGAACAGGGAACACTGAAGCTTTCTTT. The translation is CAWSRTGNTEAFF.